This TCR beta chain is drawn from a study of OX40 agonist ivuxolimab in advanced cancers. Germline CDR1 SGHDT, CDR2 YYEEEE. J lost 0 bases, V lost 5 bases, and 8 bases had no gene match. This CDR3 region has 16 residues. With respect to this clone: Antigen specificity is unknown.

The study's findings and limits: There were, on average, more expanded clones in CD8+ T cells than in CD4+.

The repertoire was sequenced with immunoSEQ multiplex PCR; TCRdb's copy has only in-frame clones and lacks some. The data hold tens of thousands of clones, with about 88% observed a single time. The clonotype originates from an adult with an advanced solid tumor such as melanoma, head and neck, liver or kidney cancer. This specimen consisted of CD4+ or CD8+ T cells sorted from blood, obtained in a trial of the OX40 agonist ivuxolimab. The V call is TRBV5-6, the J call TRBJ2-7; 10 bases agree with TRBD1. CDR3 loop: CASSFGTGDSSYEQYF. The CDR3 coding sequence is TGTGCCAGCAGTTTCGGGACAGGGGATAGCTCCTACGAGCAGTACTTC.